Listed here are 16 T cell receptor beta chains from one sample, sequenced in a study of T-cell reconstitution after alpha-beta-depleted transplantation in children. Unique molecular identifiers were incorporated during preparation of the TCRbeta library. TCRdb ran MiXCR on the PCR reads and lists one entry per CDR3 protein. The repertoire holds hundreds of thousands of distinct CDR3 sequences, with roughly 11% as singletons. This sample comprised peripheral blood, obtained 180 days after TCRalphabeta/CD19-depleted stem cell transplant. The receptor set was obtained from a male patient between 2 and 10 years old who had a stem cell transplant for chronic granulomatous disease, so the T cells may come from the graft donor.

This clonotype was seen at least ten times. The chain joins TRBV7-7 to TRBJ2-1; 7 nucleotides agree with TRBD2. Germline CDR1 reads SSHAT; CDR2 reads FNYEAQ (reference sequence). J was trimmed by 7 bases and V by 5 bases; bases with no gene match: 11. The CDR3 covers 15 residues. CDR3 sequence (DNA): TGTGCCAGCAGCCCCGCGACTAGCATTGGAAATGAGCAGTTCTTC. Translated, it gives CASSPATSIGNEQFF.

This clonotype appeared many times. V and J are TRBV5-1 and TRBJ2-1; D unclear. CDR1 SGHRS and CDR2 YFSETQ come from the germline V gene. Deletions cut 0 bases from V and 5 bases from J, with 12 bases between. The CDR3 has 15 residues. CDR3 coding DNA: TGCGCCAGCAGCTTGGGCTCGAAGATGAACAATGAGCAGTTCTTC. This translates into CASSLGSKMNNEQFF.

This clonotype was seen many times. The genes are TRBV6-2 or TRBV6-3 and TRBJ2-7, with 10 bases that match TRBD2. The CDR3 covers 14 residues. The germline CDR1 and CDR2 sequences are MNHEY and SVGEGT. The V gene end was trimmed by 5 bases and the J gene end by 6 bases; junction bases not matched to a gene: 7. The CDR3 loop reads CASSHPSGGAEQYF. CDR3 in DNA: TGTGCCAGCAGTCATCCGAGCGGGGGGGCCGAGCAGTACTTC.

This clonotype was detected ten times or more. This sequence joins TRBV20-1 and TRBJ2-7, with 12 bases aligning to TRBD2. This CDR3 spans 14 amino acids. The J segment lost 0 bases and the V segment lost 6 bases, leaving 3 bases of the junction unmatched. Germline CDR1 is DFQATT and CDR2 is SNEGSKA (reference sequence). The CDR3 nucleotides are TGCAGTGCCAAGGGACTAGCGGGCTCCTACGAGCAGTACTTC. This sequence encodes CSAKGLAGSYEQYF.

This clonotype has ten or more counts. CDR3: CASRDVGTEAFF. The CDR3, as DNA: TGTGCCAGCAGGGATGTGGGCACTGAAGCTTTCTTT. The chain carries TRBV6-2 or TRBV6-3 and TRBJ1-1; D remains ambiguous. Germline CDR1 MNHEY, CDR2 SVGEGT. There are 12 residues in the CDR3. V lost 6 bases and J lost 4, with 9 bases in between.

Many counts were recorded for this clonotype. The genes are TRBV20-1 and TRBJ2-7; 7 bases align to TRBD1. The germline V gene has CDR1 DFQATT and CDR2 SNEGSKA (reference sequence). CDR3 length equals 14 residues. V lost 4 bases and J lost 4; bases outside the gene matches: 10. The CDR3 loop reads CSATRQGPGYEQYF. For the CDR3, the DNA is TGCAGTGCTACCAGACAGGGCCCTGGTTACGAGCAGTACTTC.

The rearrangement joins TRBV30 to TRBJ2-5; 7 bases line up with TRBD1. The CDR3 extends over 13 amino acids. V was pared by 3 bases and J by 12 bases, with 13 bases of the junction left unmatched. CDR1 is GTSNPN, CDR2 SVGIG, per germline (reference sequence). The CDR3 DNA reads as TGTGCCTGGAGCCTTAGCCCAACAGGGGTGGAGTACTTC. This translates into CAWSLSPTGVEYF.

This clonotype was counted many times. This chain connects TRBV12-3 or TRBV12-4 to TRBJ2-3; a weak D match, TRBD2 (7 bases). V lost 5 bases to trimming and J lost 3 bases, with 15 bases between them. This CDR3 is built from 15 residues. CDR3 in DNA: TGTGCCAGCAGTCCCGGACTAGACAGGACAGATACGCAGTATTTT. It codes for CASSPGLDRTDTQYF.

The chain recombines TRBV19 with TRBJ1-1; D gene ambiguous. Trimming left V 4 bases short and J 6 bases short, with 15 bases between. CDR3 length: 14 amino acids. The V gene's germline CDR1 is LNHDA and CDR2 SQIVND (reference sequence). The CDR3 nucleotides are TGTGCCAGTAGTAACCCCCTAGGGAAGGCTGAAGCTTTCTTT. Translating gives CASSNPLGKAEAFF.

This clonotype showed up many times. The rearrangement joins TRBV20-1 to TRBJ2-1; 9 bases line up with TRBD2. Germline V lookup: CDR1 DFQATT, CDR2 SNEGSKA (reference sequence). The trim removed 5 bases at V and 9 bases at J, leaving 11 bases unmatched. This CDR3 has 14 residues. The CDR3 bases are TGCAGTGCTCGATACAGCGGGGGGAGCGGTGAGCAGTTCTTC. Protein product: CSARYSGGSGEQFF.

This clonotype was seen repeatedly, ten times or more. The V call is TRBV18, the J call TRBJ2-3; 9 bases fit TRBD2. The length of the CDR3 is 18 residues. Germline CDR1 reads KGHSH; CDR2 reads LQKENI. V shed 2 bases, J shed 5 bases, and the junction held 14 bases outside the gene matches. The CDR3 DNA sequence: TGTGCCAGCTCACCAGTATTACCGGCGGGAGGGCCGATAGATACGCAGTATTTT. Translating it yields CASSPVLPAGGPIDTQYF.

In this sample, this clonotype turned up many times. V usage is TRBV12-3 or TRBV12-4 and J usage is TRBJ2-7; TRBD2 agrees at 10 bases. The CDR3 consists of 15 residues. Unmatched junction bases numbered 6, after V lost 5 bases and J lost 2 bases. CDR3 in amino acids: CASSPTSGVTYEQYF. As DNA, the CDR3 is TGTGCCAGCAGTCCCACTAGCGGGGTTACCTACGAGCAGTACTTC.

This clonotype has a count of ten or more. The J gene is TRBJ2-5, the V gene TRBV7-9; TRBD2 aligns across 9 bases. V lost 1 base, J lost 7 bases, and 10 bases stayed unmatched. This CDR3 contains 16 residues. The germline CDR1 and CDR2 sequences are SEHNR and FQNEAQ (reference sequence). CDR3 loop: CASSLVLRGGRGTQYF. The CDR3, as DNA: TGTGCCAGCAGCTTAGTCTTGCGGGGGGGCCGCGGGACCCAGTACTTC.

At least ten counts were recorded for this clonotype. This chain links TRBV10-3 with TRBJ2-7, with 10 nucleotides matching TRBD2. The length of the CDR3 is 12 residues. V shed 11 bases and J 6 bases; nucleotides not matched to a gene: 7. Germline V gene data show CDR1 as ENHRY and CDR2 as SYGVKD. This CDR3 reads CAVSGRAREQYF. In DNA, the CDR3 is TGTGCCGTAAGCGGGAGGGCCCGCGAGCAGTACTTC.

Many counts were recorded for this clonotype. In DNA form, the CDR3 reads TGTGCCAGCAGCTTCAGCTGGGGCGGGAGTGATACGCAGTATTTT. Translation: CASSFSWGGSDTQYF. The chain links TRBV7-2 to TRBJ2-3; 7 bases agree with TRBD2. The J segment lost 6 bases and the V segment lost 3 bases, leaving 9 bases of the junction unmatched. The CDR3 runs to 15 residues. Germline CDR1 SGHTA, CDR2 FQGNSA.

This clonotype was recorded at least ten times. The CDR3 loop is CAWSVGQGNEQYF. Here the CDR3 DNA reads TGTGCCTGGAGTGTCGGACAGGGGAACGAGCAGTACTTC. The chain employs TRBV30 and TRBJ2-7; 9 bases align to TRBD1. CDR1 GTSNPN and CDR2 SVGIG come from the germline V gene (reference sequence). This CDR3 spans 13 amino acids. V dropped 0 bases and J dropped 5; count of bases not matched to a gene: 2.